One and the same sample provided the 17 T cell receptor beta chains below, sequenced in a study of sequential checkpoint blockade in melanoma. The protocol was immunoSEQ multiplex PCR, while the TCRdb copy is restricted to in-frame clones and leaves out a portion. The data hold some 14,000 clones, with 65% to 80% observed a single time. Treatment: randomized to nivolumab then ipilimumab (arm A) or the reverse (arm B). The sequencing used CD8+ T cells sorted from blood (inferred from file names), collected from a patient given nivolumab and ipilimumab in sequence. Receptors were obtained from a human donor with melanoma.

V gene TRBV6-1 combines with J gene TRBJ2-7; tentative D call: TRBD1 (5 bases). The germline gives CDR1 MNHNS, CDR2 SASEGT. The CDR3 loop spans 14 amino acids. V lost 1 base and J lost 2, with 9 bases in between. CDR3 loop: CASSEGVGAYEQYF. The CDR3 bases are TGTGCCAGCAGTGAAGGGGTAGGGGCCTACGAGCAGTACTTC.

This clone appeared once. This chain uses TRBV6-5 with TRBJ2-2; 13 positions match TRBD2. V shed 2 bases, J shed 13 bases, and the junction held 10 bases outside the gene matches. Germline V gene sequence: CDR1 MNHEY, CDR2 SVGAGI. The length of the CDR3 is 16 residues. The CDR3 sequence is CASSYRPGLAGLGLFF. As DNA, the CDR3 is TGTGCCAGCAGTTACCGCCCGGGACTAGCGGGACTCGGGCTGTTTTTT.

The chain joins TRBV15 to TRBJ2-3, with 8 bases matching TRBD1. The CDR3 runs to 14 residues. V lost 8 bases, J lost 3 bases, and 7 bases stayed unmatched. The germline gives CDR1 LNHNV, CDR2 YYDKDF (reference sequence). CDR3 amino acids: CATGQGSPTDTQYF. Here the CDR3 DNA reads TGTGCCACCGGACAGGGTTCCCCAACAGATACGCAGTATTTT. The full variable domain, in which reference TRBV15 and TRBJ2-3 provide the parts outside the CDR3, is DAMVIQNPRYQVTQFGKPVTLSCSQTLNHNVMYWYQQKSSQAPKLLFHYYDKDFNNEADTPDNFQSRRPNTSFCFLDIRSPGLGDTAMYLCATGQGSPTDTQYFGPGTRLTVL.

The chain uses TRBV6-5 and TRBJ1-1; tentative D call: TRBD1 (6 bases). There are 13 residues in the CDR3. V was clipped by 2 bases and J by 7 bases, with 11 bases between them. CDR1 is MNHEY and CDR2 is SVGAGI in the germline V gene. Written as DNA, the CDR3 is TGTGCCAGCAGTTACGTTTGGACAGATGAAGCTTTCTTT. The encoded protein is CASSYVWTDEAFF.

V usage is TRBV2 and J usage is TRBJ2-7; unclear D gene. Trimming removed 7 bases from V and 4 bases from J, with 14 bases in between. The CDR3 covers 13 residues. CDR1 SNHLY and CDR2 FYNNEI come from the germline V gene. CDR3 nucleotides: TGTGCCAGCACCCGAAGCGACGGATACGAGCAGTACTTC. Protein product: CASTRSDGYEQYF. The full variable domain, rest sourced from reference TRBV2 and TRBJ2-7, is EPEVTQTPSHQVTQMGQEVILRCVPISNHLYFYWYRQILGQKVEFLVSFYNNEISEKSEIFDDQFSVERPDGSNFTLKIRSTKLEDSAMYFCASTRSDGYEQYFGPGTRLTVT.

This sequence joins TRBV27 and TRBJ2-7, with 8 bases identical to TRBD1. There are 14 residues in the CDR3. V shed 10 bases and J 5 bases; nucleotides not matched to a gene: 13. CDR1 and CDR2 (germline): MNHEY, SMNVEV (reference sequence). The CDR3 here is CATKPRDRLHEQYF. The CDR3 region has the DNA TGTGCCACCAAACCCCGGGACAGGCTCCACGAGCAGTACTTC.

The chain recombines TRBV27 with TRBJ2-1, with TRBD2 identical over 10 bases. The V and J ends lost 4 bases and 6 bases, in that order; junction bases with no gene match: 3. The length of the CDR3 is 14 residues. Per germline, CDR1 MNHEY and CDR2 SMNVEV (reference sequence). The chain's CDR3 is CASSSLAGFNEQFF. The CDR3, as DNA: TGTGCCAGCAGTTCACTAGCGGGGTTCAATGAGCAGTTCTTC.

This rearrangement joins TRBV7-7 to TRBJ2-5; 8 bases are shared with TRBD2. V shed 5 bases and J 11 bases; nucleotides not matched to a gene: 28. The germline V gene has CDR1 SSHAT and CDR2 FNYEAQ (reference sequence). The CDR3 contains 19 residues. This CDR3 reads CASSPHGFAGGPYPKEQYF. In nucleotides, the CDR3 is TGTGCCAGCAGCCCCCACGGTTTTGCGGGAGGACCTTACCCTAAGGAGCAGTACTTC.

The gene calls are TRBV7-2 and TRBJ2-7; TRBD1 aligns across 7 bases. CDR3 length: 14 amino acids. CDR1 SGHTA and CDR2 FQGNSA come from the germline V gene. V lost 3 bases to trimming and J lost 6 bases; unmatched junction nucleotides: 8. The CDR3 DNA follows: TGTGCCAGCAGCTTGTGGACAGGACCTACCGAGCAGTACTTC. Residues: CASSLWTGPTEQYF.

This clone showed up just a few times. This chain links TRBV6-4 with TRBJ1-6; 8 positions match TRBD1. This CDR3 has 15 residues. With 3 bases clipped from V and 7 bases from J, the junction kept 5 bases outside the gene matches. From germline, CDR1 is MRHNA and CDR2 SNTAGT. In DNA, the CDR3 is TGTGCCAGCAGTGATGGGACAGGCGCAAATTCACCCCTCCACTTT. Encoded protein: CASSDGTGANSPLHF.

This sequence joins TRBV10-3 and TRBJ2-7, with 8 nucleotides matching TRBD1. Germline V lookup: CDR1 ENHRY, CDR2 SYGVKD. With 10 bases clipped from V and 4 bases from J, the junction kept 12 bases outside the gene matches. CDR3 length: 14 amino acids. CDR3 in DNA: TGTGCCACTACGCCCGCAGGGGGCGATTACGAGCAGTACTTC. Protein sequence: CATTPAGGDYEQYF.

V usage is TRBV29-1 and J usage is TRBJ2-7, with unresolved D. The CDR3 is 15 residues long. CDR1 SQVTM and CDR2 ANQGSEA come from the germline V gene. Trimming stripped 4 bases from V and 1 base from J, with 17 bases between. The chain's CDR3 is CSVVRSTTASYEQYF. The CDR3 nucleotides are TGCAGCGTTGTTAGGAGTACCACCGCGTCCTACGAGCAGTACTTC.

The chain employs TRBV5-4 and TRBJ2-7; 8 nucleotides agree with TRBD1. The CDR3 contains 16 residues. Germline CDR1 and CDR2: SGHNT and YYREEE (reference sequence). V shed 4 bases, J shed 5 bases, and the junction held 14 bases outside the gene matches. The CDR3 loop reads CASSQDHGQGSDEQYF. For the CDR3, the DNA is TGTGCCAGCAGCCAAGATCATGGACAGGGATCTGACGAGCAGTACTTC.

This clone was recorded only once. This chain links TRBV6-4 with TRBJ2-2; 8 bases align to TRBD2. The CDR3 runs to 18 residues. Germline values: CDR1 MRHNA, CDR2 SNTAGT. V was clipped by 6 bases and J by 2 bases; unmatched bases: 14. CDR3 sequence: CASSPWGGLVKNTGELFF. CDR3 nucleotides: TGTGCCAGCAGCCCCTGGGGGGGACTAGTGAAAAACACCGGGGAGCTGTTTTTT.

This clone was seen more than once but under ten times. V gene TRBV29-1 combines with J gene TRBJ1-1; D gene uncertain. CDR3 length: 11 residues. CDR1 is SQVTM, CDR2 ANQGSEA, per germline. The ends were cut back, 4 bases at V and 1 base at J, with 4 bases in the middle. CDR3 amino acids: CSVVRNTEAFF. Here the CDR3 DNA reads TGCAGCGTTGTCAGGAACACTGAAGCTTTCTTT.

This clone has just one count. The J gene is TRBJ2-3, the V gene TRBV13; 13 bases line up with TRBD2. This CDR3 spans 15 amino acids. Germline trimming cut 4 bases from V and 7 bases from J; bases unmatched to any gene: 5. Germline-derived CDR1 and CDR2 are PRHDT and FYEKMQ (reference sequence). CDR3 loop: CASSWRLAGGHTQYF. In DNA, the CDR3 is TGTGCCAGCAGCTGGAGACTAGCGGGAGGCCATACGCAGTATTTT.

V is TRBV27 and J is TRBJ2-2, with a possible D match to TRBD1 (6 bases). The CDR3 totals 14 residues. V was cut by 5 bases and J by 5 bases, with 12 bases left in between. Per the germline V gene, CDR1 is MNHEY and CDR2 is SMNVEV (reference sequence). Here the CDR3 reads CASSPQTGTGELFF. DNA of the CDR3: TGTGCCAGCAGTCCACAAACAGGGACCGGGGAGCTGTTTTTT.